This T cell receptor (beta chain) was identified in a study of regulatory T cells in long-lasting Graves disease. V lost 4 bases and J lost 6, with 13 bases in between. There are 14 residues in the CDR3. Germline V gives CDR1 MNHEY, CDR2 SVGEGT. The sample holds many counts of this clonotype. The sample's time point: newly diagnosed GD, antithyroid drugs for less than 3 months. PBMC-extracted RNA yielded the TCR library. With EDTA tubes as the receptacles, around 10 milliliters of peripheral blood were drawn. Arm-PCR of CDR3 regions and iRepertoire HTBI primers were used to build TCR beta libraries. From the multiplex PCR reads, TCRdb called clonotypes with MiXCR, one entry per CDR3 protein. The top ten hold about 10% of the sample, which has more than 400,000 distinct CDR3 sequences, approximately 16% seen once. The same data also went into a second study, on T cells in Graves' hyperthyroidism and ophthalmopathy. Per that study: Patients were aged 18 to 65, had disease duration under 2 months, and had newly diagnosed hyperthyroidism.

Sequencing was performed on peripheral blood mononuclear cells (PBMCs), taken at new diagnosis, from a patient treated with antithyroid drugs. The sequence came from a woman in her twenties or thirties with Graves disease. V and J are TRBV6-2 or TRBV6-3 and TRBJ1-5; a possible D gene is TRBD1 (5 bases). CDR3 nucleotides: TGTGCCAGCAGTTGGGGAAGGGGATCTCAGCCCCAGCATTTT. This sequence encodes CASSWGRGSQPQHF.